This TCR beta chain stems from a study of T cells after yellow fever vaccination. Notes on the study in general: A limited proportion of clonotypes was detected within both the CD4 and CD8 compartments. Contaminants from the bulk population, in the form of abundant clonotypes, could be found in FACS-sorted repertoires.

Germline V lookup: CDR1 SGHDT, CDR2 YYEEEE. After removal of 3 bases from V and 5 bases from J, the junction contained 8 bases not matched to a gene. The CDR3 extends over 15 amino acids. Universal primer sites and UMIs were introduced during 5'RACE template-switching synthesis of TCR cDNA. TCRdb fed the 5' RACE reads into MiXCR, producing one record per CDR3 protein. The sample lists approximately 240,000 distinct CDR3 sequences; about 3.5% were seen once. In regard to this clonotype: Its antigen is as yet unknown.

The specimen comprised PBMCs, sampled 15 days after the yellow fever booster vaccination. V is TRBV5-6 and J is TRBJ1-5, with 7 bases lining up with TRBD1. The origin of this receptor is a man aged 18 to 29 who received the YFV17D yellow fever vaccine. Written as DNA, the CDR3 is TGTGCCAGCAGCTCCTATGACAGGGTTGATCAGCCCCAGCATTTT. Translating it yields CASSSYDRVDQPQHF.